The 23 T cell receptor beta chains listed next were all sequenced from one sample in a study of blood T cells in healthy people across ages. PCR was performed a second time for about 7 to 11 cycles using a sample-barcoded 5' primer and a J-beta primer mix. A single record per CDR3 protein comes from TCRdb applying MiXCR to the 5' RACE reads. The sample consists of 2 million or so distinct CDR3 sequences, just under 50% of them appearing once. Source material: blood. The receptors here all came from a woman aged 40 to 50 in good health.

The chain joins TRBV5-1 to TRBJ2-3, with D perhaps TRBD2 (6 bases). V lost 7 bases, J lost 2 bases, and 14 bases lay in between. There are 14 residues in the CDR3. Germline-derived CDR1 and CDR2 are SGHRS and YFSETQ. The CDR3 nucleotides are TGCGCCAGCGCACTAGCAGACCCCACAGATACGCAGTATTTT. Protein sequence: CASALADPTDTQYF.

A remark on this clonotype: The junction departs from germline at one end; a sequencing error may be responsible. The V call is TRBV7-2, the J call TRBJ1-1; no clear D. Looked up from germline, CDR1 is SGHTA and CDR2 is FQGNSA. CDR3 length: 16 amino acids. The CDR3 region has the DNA TGTGCCAGCAGCTTCCCCACAACCGTGGTGAATACTGAAGCTTTCTTT. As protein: CASSFPTTVVNTEAFF.

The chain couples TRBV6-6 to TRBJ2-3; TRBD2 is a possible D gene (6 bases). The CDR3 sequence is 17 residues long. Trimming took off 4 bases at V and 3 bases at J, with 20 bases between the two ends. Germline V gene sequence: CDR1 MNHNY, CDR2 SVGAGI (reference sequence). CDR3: CASSFSTRRGGTDTQYF. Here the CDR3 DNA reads TGTGCCAGCAGTTTCTCCACCCGGAGGGGTGGGACAGATACGCAGTATTTT.

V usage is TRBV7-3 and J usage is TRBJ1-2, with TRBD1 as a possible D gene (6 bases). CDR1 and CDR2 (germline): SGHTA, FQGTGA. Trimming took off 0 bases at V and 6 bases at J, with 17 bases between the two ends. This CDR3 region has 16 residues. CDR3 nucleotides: TGTGCCAGCAGCTTAACACCTACAGGGAGGTTCGATGGCTACACCTTC. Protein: CASSLTPTGRFDGYTF.

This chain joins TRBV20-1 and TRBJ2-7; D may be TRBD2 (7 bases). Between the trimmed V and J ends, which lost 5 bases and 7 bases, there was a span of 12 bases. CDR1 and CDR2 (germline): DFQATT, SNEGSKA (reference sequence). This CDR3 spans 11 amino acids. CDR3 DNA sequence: TGCAGTGCTCTGAGGGGGGGTGAGCAGTACTTC. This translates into CSALRGGEQYF.

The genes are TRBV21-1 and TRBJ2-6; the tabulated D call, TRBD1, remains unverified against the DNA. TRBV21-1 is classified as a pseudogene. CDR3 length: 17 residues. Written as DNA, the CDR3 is TGTGCCAGCAGCATCCGGGACACCTTGTCTGGGGCCAACGTCCTGACTTTC. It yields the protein CASSIRDTLSGANVLTF.

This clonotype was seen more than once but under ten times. The CDR3 DNA sequence: TGTGCCAGCACCACCGTGGGGCTAGGGGAGACCCAGTACTTC. Its protein is CASTTVGLGETQYF. V gene TRBV27 combines with J gene TRBJ2-7, with D possibly TRBD1 on 5 matching bases. The DNA end is a closer match to TRBJ2-5, so the J assignment may be wrong. The length of the CDR3 is 14 residues. Germline values: CDR1 MNHEY, CDR2 SMNVEV (reference sequence).

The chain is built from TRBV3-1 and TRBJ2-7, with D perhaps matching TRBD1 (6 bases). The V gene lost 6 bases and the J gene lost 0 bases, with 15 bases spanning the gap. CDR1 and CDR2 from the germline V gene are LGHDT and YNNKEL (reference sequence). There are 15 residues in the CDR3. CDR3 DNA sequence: TGTGCCAGCAGGGCGAAGGGGACACTCTCCTACGAGCAGTACTTC. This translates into CASRAKGTLSYEQYF.

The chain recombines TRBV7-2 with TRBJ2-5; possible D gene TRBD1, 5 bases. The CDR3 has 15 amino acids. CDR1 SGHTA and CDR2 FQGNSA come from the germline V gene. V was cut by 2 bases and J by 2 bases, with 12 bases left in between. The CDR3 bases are TGTGCCAGCAGCTTATTCCAGGGTCCACAAGAGACCCAGTACTTC. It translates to CASSLFQGPQETQYF.

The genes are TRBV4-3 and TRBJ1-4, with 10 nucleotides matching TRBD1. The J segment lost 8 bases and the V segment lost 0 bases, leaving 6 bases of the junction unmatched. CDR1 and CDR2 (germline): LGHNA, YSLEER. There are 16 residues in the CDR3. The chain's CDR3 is CASSQEGTGVEEKLFF. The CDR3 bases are TGCGCCAGCAGCCAAGAAGGGACAGGGGTGGAAGAAAAACTGTTTTTT.

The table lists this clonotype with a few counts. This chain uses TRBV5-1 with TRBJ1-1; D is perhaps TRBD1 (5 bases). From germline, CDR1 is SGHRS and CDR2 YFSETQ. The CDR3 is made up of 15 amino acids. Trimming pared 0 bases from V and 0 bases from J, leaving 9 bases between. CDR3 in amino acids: CASSLADSLNTEAFF. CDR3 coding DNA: TGCGCCAGCAGCTTGGCCGACAGTCTGAACACTGAAGCTTTCTTT.

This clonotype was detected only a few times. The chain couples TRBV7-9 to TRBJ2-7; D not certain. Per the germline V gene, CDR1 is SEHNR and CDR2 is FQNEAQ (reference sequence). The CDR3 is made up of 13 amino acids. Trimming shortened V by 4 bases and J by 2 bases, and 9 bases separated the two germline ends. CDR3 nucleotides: TGTGCCAGCAGCTCCTCCTTAACCTACGAGCAGTACTTC. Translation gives CASSSSLTYEQYF.

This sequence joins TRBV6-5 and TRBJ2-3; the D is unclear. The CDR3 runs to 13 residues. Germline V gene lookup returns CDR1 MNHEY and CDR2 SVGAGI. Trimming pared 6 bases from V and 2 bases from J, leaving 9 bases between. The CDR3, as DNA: TGTGCCAGCAGGGTACCGTCCACAGATACGCAGTATTTT. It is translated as CASRVPSTDTQYF.

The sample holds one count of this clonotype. As DNA, the CDR3 is TGCAGCGTTGAGCCCGCGGGATCCTACGAGCAGTACTTC. Translating gives CSVEPAGSYEQYF. V and J are TRBV29-1 and TRBJ2-7; the D gene is possibly TRBD2 (6 bases). The length of the CDR3 is 13 residues. Trimming pared 3 bases from V and 1 base from J, leaving 10 bases between. CDR1 and CDR2 from the germline V gene are SQVTM and ANQGSEA.

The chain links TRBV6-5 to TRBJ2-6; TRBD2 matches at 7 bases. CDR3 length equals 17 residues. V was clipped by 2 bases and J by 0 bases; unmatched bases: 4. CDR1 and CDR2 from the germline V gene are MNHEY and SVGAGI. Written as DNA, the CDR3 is TGTGCCAGCAGTTACGGGGACTATCCCTCTGGGGCCAACGTCCTGACTTTC. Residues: CASSYGDYPSGANVLTF.

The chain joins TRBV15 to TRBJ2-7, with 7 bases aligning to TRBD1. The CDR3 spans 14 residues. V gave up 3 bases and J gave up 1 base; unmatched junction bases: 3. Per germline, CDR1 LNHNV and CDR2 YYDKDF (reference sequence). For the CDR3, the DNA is TGTGCCACCAGCAGGCAGACAGGGTCCTACGAGCAGTACTTC. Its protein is CATSRQTGSYEQYF. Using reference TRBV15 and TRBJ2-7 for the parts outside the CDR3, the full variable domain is DAMVIQNPRYQVTQFGKPVTLSCSQTLNHNVMYWYQQKSSQAPKLLFHYYDKDFNNEADTPDNFQSRRPNTSFCFLDIRSPGLGDTAMYLCATSRQTGSYEQYFGPGTRLTVT.

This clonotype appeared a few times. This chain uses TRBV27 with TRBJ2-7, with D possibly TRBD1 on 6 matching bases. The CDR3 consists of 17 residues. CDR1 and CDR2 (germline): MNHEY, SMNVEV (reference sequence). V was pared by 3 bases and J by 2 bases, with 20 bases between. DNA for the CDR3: TGTGCCAGCAGTTTCCTCCGACAGGATGTCATCCCCTACGAGCAGTACTTC. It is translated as CASSFLRQDVIPYEQYF.

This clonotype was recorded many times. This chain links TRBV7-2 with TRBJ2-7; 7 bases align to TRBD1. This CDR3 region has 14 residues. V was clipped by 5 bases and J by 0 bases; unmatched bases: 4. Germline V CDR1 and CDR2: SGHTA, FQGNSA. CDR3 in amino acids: CASSVQGNSYEQYF. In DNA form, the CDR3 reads TGTGCCAGCAGCGTACAGGGGAACTCCTACGAGCAGTACTTC.

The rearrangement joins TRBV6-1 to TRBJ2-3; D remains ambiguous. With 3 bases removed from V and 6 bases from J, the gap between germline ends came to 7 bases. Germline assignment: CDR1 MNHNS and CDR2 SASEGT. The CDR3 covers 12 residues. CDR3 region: CASSDLVDTQYF. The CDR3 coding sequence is TGTGCCAGCAGTGACCTGGTGGATACGCAGTATTTT.

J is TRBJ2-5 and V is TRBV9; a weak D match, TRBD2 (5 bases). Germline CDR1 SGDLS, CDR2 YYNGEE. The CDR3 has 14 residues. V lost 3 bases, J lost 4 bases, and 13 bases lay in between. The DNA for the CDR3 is TGTGCCAGCAGCGCCCCCGGGGTTAGAGAGACCCAGTACTTC. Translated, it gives CASSAPGVRETQYF.

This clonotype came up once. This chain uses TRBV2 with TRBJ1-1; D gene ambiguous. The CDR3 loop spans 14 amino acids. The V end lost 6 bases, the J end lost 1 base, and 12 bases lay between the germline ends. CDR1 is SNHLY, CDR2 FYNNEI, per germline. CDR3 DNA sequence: TGTGCCAGCAGAGGTTGGACGGCGAACACTGAAGCTTTCTTT. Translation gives CASRGWTANTEAFF.

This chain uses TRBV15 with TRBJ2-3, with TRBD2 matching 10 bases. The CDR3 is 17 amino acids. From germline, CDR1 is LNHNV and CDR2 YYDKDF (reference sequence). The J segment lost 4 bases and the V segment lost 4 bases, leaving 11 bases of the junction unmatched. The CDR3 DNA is TGTGCCACCAGCAAAGGCGGTAGCGGGGGGTTCTCAGATACGCAGTATTTT. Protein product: CATSKGGSGGFSDTQYF.

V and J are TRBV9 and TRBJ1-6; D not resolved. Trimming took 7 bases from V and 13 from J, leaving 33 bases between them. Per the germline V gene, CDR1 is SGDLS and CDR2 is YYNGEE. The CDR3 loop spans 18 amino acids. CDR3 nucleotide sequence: TGTGCCAGCTCCAGCCCCGTAGTAGATTCCGGGCCCTACTGGCCCCTCCACTTT. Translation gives CASSSPVVDSGPYWPLHF.